This T cell receptor (beta chain) was captured in a study of T cell changes during pregnancy in multiple sclerosis. The CDR3 runs to 15 residues. From germline, CDR1 is MNHEY and CDR2 SVGAGI. The V end was cut by 4 bases, the J end by 1 base, with 11 bases between. Profiling relied on immunoSEQ multiplex PCR, and the TCRdb table lists in-frame clones only, not all of them. The table shows some 110,000 clones, with 92% occurring only once. Here the sequenced sample was peripheral blood, taken in the third trimester of pregnancy. This receptor was obtained from a female donor with multiple sclerosis, enrolled in a pregnancy study. This sequence joins TRBV6-5 and TRBJ1-5, with D maybe TRBD1 (6 bases). CDR3 amino acids: CASSSRGGSNQPQHF. DNA for the CDR3: TGTGCCAGCAGTTCGCGGGGGGGCAGCAATCAGCCCCAGCATTTT.